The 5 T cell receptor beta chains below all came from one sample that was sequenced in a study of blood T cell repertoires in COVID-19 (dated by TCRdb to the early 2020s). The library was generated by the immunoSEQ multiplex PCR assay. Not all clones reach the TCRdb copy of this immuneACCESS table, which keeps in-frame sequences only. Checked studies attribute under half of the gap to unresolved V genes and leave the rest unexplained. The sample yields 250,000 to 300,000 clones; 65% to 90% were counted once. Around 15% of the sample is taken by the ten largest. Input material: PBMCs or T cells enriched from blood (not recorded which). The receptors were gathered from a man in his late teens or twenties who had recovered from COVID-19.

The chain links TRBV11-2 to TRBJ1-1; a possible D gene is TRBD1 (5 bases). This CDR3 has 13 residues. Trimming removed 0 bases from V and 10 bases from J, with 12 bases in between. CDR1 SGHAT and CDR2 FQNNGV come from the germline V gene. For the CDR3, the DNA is TGTGCCAGCAGCTTAGACGTCCCCCAGGGAGCTTTCTTT. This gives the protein CASSLDVPQGAFF.

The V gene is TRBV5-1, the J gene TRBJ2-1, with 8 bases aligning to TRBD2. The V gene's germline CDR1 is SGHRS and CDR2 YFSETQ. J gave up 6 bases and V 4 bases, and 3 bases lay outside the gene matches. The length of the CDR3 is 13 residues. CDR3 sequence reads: CASSPGTSNEQFF. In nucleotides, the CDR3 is TGCGCCAGCAGCCCGGGGACTAGCAATGAGCAGTTCTTC.

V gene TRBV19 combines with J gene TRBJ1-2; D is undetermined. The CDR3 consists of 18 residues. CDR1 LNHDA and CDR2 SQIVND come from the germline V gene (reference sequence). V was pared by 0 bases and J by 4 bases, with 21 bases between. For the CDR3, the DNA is TGTGCCAGTAGTATAGATGCGGCGGCCGAACTCCCTACCTATGGCTACACCTTC. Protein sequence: CASSIDAAAELPTYGYTF.

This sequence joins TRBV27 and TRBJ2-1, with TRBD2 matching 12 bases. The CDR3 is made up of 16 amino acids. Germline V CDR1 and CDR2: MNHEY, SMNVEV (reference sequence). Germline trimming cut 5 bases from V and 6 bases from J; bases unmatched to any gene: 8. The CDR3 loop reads CASSIRGLAGLNEQFF. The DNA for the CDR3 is TGTGCCAGCAGTATCCGGGGACTAGCGGGCCTCAATGAGCAGTTCTTC.

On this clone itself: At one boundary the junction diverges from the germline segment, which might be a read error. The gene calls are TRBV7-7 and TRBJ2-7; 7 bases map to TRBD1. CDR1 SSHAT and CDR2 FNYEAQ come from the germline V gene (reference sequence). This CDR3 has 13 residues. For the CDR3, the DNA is TGTGCTAGCAGCTTACGGCAGGGGGACGAGCAGTACTTC. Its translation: CASSLRQGDEQYF.